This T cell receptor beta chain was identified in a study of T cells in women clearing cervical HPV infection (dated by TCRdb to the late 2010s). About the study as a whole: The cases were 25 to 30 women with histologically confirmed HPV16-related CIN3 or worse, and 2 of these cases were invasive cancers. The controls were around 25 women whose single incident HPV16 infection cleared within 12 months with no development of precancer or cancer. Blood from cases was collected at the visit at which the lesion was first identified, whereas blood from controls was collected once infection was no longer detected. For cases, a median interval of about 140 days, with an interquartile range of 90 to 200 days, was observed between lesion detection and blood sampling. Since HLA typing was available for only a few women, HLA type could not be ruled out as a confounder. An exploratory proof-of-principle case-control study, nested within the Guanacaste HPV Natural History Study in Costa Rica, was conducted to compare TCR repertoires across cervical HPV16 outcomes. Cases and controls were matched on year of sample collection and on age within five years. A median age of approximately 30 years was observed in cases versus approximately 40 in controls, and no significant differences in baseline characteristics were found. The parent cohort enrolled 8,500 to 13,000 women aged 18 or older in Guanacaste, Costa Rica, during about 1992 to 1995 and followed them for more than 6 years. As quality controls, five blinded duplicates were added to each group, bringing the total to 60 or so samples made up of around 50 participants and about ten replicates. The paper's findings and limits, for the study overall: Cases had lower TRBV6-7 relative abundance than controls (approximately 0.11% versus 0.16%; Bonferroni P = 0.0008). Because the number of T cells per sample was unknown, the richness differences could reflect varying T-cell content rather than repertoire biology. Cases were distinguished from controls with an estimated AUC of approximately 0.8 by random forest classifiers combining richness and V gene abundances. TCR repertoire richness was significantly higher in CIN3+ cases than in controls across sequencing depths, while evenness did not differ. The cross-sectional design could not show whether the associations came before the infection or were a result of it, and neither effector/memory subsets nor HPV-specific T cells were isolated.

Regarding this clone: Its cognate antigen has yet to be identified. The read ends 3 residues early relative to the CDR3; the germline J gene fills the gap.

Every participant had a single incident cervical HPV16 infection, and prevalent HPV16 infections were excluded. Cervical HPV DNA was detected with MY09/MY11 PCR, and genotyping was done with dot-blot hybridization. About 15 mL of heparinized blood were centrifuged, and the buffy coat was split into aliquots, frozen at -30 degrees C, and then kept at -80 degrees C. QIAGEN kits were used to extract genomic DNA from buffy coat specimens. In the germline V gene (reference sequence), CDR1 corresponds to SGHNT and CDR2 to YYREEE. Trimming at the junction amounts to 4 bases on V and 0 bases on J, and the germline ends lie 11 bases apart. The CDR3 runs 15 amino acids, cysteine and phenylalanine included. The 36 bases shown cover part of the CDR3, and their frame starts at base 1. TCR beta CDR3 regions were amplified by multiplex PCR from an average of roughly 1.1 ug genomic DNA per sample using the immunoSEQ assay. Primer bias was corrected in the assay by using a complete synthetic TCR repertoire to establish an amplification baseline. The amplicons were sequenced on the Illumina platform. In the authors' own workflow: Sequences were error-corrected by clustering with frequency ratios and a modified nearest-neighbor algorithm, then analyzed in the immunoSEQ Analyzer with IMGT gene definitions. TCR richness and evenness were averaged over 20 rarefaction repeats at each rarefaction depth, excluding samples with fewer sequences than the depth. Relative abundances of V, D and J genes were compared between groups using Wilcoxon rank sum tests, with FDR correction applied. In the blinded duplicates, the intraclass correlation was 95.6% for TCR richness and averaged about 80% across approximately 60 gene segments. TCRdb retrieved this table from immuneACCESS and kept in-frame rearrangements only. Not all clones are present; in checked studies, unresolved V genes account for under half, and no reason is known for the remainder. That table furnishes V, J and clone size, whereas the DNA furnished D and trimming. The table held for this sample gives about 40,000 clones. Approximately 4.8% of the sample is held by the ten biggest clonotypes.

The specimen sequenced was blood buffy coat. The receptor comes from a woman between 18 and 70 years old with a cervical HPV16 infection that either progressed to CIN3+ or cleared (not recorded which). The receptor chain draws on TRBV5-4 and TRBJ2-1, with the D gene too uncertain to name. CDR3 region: CASSAEPSSYNEQFF. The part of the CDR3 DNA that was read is TGTGCCAGCAGCGCCGAACCCAGCTCCTACAATGAG. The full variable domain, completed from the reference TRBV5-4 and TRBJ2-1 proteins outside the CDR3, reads ETGVTQSPTHLIKTRGQQVTLRCSSQSGHNTVSWYQQALGQGPQFIFQYYREEENGRGNFPPRFSGLQFPNYSSELNVNALELDDSALYLCASSAEPSSYNEQFFGPGTRLTVL.